This passage covers 22 T cell receptor beta chains from one sample sequenced in a study of blood T cell repertoires in COVID-19. The protocol was immunoSEQ multiplex PCR, while the TCRdb copy is restricted to in-frame clones and leaves out a portion. Here the sample spans around 190,000 clones, over 75% being singletons. The sample comprised peripheral blood. The receptors come from a man aged 45-60 years with COVID-19, enrolled during active disease.

The rearrangement uses TRBV4-2 and TRBJ2-1; TRBD2 aligns across 10 bases. V shed 4 bases and J 5 bases; nucleotides not matched to a gene: 8. The CDR3 spans 16 residues. CDR1 and CDR2 from the germline V gene are LGHNA and YNFKEQ. The CDR3 reads CASSLTGTSDNNEQFF. The CDR3 bases are TGTGCCAGCAGCCTAACCGGGACTAGCGACAACAATGAGCAGTTCTTC.

The chain couples TRBV19 to TRBJ2-1; D ambiguous. There are 14 residues in the CDR3. Per the germline V gene, CDR1 is LNHDA and CDR2 is SQIVND (reference sequence). V lost 2 bases and J lost 6, with 11 bases in between. In DNA, the CDR3 is TGTGCCAGTAGTATAATCGAAGAGTCCAATGAGCAGTTCTTC. Translated, it gives CASSIIEESNEQFF. Combining the CDR3 with reference TRBV19 and TRBJ2-1 gives the whole variable domain DGGITQSPKYLFRKEGQNVTLSCEQNLNHDAMYWYRQDPGQGLRLIYYSQIVNDFQKGDIAEGYSVSREKKESFPLTVTSAQKNPTAFYLCASSIIEESNEQFFGPGTRLTVL.

This clone was found a few times. The DNA of the CDR3 is TGCGCCAGCAGCCAAGATACGGCAGGGGGGATGAACACTGAAGCTTTCTTT. Residues: CASSQDTAGGMNTEAFF. The V gene is TRBV4-3, the J gene TRBJ1-1; 7 bases are a match to TRBD1. This CDR3 contains 17 residues. The trim removed 0 bases at V and 0 bases at J, leaving 7 bases unmatched. CDR1 is LGHNA and CDR2 is YSLEER in the germline V gene.

The chain is built from TRBV7-9 and TRBJ1-3; TRBD1 is a possible D gene (6 bases). The CDR3 length is 14 residues. CDR1 and CDR2 (germline): SEHNR, FQNEAQ (reference sequence). Trimming took off 5 bases at V and 2 bases at J, with 10 bases between the two ends. The CDR3 protein is CASSLDRTGNTIYF. The CDR3 DNA reads as TGTGCCAGCAGCCTAGACAGGACTGGAAACACCATATATTTT.

CDR3 sequence: CASSSQITDTQYF. The CDR3 DNA reads TGTGCCAGCAGTTCCCAAATCACAGATACGCAGTATTTT. The chain joins TRBV27 to TRBJ2-3; D ambiguous. Per germline, CDR1 MNHEY and CDR2 SMNVEV (reference sequence). V was shortened by 4 bases and J by 2 bases, with 7 bases between the two germline ends. This CDR3 spans 13 amino acids.

V usage is TRBV7-9 and J usage is TRBJ1-2, with 8 bases aligning to TRBD1. CDR3 length: 13 residues. V gave up 8 bases and J gave up 8 bases; unmatched junction bases: 10. Germline assignment: CDR1 SEHNR and CDR2 FQNEAQ (reference sequence). CDR3 bases: TGTGCCAGCGAAAAGGACAGGGTGCGGGGCTACACCTTC. It encodes CASEKDRVRGYTF.

V is TRBV6-6 and J is TRBJ2-6; D might be TRBD1 (6 bases). This CDR3 has 18 residues. From germline, CDR1 is MNHNY and CDR2 SVGAGI (reference sequence). The V and J ends lost 5 bases and 1 base respectively, with 18 bases between them. Written as DNA, the CDR3 is TGTGCCAGCAGTCACCCAAGAGGGGGAAGGTCTGGGGCCAACGTCCTGACTTTC. Protein sequence: CASSHPRGGRSGANVLTF.

The J gene is TRBJ1-4, the V gene TRBV5-1; possible D gene TRBD1, 6 bases. The CDR3 contains 15 residues. Deletions cut 4 bases from V and 0 bases from J, with 10 bases between. In germline, CDR1 is SGHRS, CDR2 YFSETQ. CDR3 sequence reads: CASSQRTATNEKLFF. The DNA of the CDR3 is TGCGCCAGCAGCCAACGGACAGCAACTAATGAAAAACTGTTTTTT. Complete variable domain (other parts from reference TRBV5-1 and TRBJ1-4): KAGVTQTPRYLIKTRGQQVTLSCSPISGHRSVSWYQQTPGQGLQFLFEYFSETQRNKGNFPGRFSGRQFSNSRSEMNVSTLELGDSALYLCASSQRTATNEKLFFGSGTQLSVL.

This chain connects TRBV27 to TRBJ1-1; 7 bases line up with TRBD1. This CDR3 is built from 17 residues. Germline assignment: CDR1 MNHEY and CDR2 SMNVEV (reference sequence). Unmatched junction bases numbered 12, after V lost 4 bases and J lost 1 base. The chain's CDR3 is CASSSAQRTGRNTEAFF. The DNA for the CDR3 is TGTGCCAGCAGTTCGGCCCAAAGGACAGGAAGGAACACTGAAGCTTTCTTT.

The chain carries TRBV5-1 and TRBJ2-3; TRBD2 might be the D (5 bases). V lost 4 bases and J lost 2, with 14 bases in between. This CDR3 comprises 15 residues. Looked up from germline, CDR1 is SGHRS and CDR2 is YFSETQ. This chain's CDR3 is CASSRAGLSTDTQYF. Written as DNA, the CDR3 is TGCGCCAGCAGCAGGGCCGGACTCTCCACAGATACGCAGTATTTT.

This clone appeared a single time. The chain uses TRBV2 and TRBJ1-3; 11 bases line up with TRBD1. The V gene end was trimmed by 7 bases and the J gene end by 2 bases; junction bases not matched to a gene: 1. Germline V gene lookup returns CDR1 SNHLY and CDR2 FYNNEI. The CDR3 is 14 residues long. CDR3 amino acids: CASKDRGPGNTIYF. CDR3 sequence (DNA): TGTGCCAGCAAGGACAGGGGGCCTGGAAACACCATATATTTT.

This clone was detected only once. The rearrangement links TRBV3-1 (or the pseudogene TRBV3-2) to TRBJ2-2; 10 positions agree with TRBD2. J lost 5 bases, V lost 1 base, and 13 bases had no gene match. The CDR3 consists of 19 residues. Per the germline V gene, CDR1 is LGHDT and CDR2 is YNNKEL (reference sequence). The DNA for the CDR3 is TGTGCCAGCAGCCAAGTAAGGTCTCAAACTAGCGGGAAAACCGGGGAGCTGTTTTTT. Translating it yields CASSQVRSQTSGKTGELFF.

The CDR3 reads CASMGGWGVVGYTF. CDR3 in DNA: TGTGCCAGCATGGGGGGTTGGGGTGTCGTGGGCTACACCTTC. The V gene is TRBV6-5, the J gene TRBJ1-2; a possible D gene is TRBD1 (5 bases). This CDR3 region has 14 residues. Germline values: CDR1 MNHEY, CDR2 SVGAGI. V shed 7 bases and J shed 8 bases, with 20 bases lying between them.

This clone was seen just once. This chain connects TRBV19 to TRBJ2-3; TRBD2 matches 10 bases. The germline gives CDR1 LNHDA, CDR2 SQIVND (reference sequence). This CDR3 region has 14 residues. The junction had 4 bases not matched to a gene; V was cut back by 7 bases and J by 3 bases. The chain's CDR3 is CASKGTSATDTQYF. CDR3 DNA sequence: TGTGCCAGTAAAGGGACTAGCGCAACAGATACGCAGTATTTT.

The genes are TRBV7-8 and TRBJ1-2; TRBD1 agrees at 11 bases. J lost 6 bases, V lost 5 bases, and 11 bases had no gene match. The V gene's germline CDR1 is SGHVS and CDR2 FQNEAQ. The CDR3 length is 16 residues. The CDR3, as DNA: TGTGCCAGCAGCCTGGCCGGGACAGGGGGATCTGATGGCTACACCTTC. Translated: CASSLAGTGGSDGYTF.

This chain joins TRBV27 and TRBJ1-2; a weak D match, TRBD1 (5 bases). Per the germline V gene, CDR1 is MNHEY and CDR2 is SMNVEV (reference sequence). Trimming shortened V by 9 bases and J by 2 bases, and 25 bases separated the two germline ends. CDR3 size: 17 residues. Written as DNA, the CDR3 is TGTGCCAGGATACCCTGGGACTCCCAGAAGGGAAACTATGGCTACACCTTC. Its translation is CARIPWDSQKGNYGYTF.

This chain uses TRBV6-5 with TRBJ2-7; TRBD1 is a possible D gene (6 bases). In germline, CDR1 is MNHEY, CDR2 SVGAGI. CDR3 length: 14 amino acids. V was pared by 4 bases and J by 2 bases, with 12 bases between. The CDR3 protein is CASSFHRETYEQYF. The CDR3 DNA is TGTGCCAGCAGTTTCCACAGGGAAACCTACGAGCAGTACTTC.

For the CDR3, the DNA is TGTGCCATCAGTGAGGCTCAGCGGGATCGGGAGTTCTTC. Translating gives CAISEAQRDREFF. V and J are TRBV10-3 and TRBJ2-1, with TRBD2 identical over 7 bases. Germline loops: CDR1 ENHRY, CDR2 SYGVKD. V trimming: 2 bases; J trimming: 14 bases; junction bases outside the gene matches: 9. The CDR3 covers 13 residues.

This sequence joins TRBV18 and TRBJ2-5; 7 positions match TRBD1. Germline loops: CDR1 KGHSH, CDR2 LQKENI. Unmatched junction bases numbered 12, after V lost 4 bases and J lost 4 bases. This CDR3 spans 16 amino acids. As DNA, the CDR3 is TGTGCCAGCTCACGCTCGGGACAGTCACCTGGAGAGACCCAGTACTTC. The encoded protein is CASSRSGQSPGETQYF.

V and J are TRBV21-1 and TRBJ1-5; TRBD1, the table's D call, lacks a check against the DNA. TRBV21-1 is termed a pseudogene. This CDR3 has 15 amino acids. The CDR3 loop reads CASSQDSYSNQPQHF. The CDR3, as DNA: TGTGCCAGCAGCCAAGACAGCTATAGCAATCAGCCCCAGCATTTT.

This rearrangement joins TRBV9 to TRBJ2-3; 9 positions match TRBD2. CDR1 and CDR2 from the germline V gene are SGDLS and YYNGEE. Losses at the gene ends were 3 bases for V and 4 bases for J; bases not matched to a gene: 3. CDR3 size: 14 residues. CDR3 sequence (DNA): TGTGCCAGCAGCGAGCGGGGGGTAGCAGATACGCAGTATTTT. Amino acid sequence: CASSERGVADTQYF.

The chain couples TRBV2 to TRBJ1-2; 12 bases fit TRBD1. CDR3 length: 14 amino acids. Unmatched junction bases numbered 9, after V lost 9 bases and J lost 7 bases. Germline V gene data show CDR1 as SNHLY and CDR2 as FYNNEI. CDR3 sequence reads: CASQPGQGASGYTF. The CDR3 nucleotides read TGTGCCAGTCAGCCGGGACAGGGGGCATCTGGCTACACCTTC.